This T cell receptor (beta chain) comes out of a study of long-term antiretroviral therapy in people with HIV. Whole-study results and caveats: Among HIV repertoires, CDR3 length ranges were narrower than those of controls. The repertoire was dominated at all time points by clones expanded before ART. Records did not include ART adherence, viral resistance or therapy changes.

As to this clone: What it recognizes is unknown.

The CDR3 totals 15 residues. Germline CDR1 SNHLY, CDR2 FYNNEI. V shed 6 bases and J shed 8 bases, with 20 bases lying between them. Run at survey level, the immunoSEQ assay was version v3.0. Per-sample sequencing targets were about 35,000-50,000 T-cell genomes. TCRdb's table, derived via immunoSEQ multiplex PCR, lists solely in-frame clones and lacks some. The sample lists 20,000 to 25,000 clones; 86% were seen once. The receptor's source is a man aged 55 to 70 with HIV. The sequenced sample was unsorted PBMCs, obtained 1.3 years after starting antiretroviral therapy. The chain links TRBV2 to TRBJ1-5; a possible D gene is TRBD1 (5 bases). The CDR3 sequence: CASRGVRSLPEPQHF. DNA for the CDR3: TGTGCCAGCAGGGGGGTTAGAAGTTTGCCGGAGCCCCAGCATTTT. The variable domain in full, with the rest retrieved from reference TRBV2 and TRBJ1-5, is EPEVTQTPSHQVTQMGQEVILRCVPISNHLYFYWYRQILGQKVEFLVSFYNNEISEKSEIFDDQFSVERPDGSNFTLKIRSTKLEDSAMYFCASRGVRSLPEPQHFGDGTRLSIL.